This record concerns one T cell receptor (beta chain) sequence. The CDR3 consists of 10 residues. Germline V lookup: CDR1 GTSNPN, CDR2 SVGIG (reference sequence). Trimming took off 4 bases at V and 6 bases at J, with 6 bases between the two ends. The data stem from a study of blood T cell repertoires in COVID-19. Across the study: In each case, the material was cDNA or gDNA derived from T cells, B-cell-depleted T cells, or PBMCs.

Per the original data handling: Nucleated cell number was recorded as an estimate derived from reference gene primer amplification. Repertoires were generated with immunoSEQ multiplex PCR, while TCRdb's copy carries only in-frame clones and drops some. That table gives V, J and clone size, and the DNA gave D and trimming. Of around 150,000 clones in the sample, roughly 80% were seen once. Patients at the Seattle site were enrolled during active infection and followed longitudinally. The chain is built from TRBV30 and TRBJ1-1, with no clear D. The sample comprised peripheral blood. This TCR was recovered from a woman in her thirties or forties with COVID-19, enrolled during active disease. The CDR3 DNA sequence: TGTGCCTGGATTAGCGCTGAAGCTTTCTTT. As protein: CAWISAEAFF.